These T cell receptor beta chains were read from a single sample in a study of T cell changes during pregnancy in multiple sclerosis. The table came from immunoSEQ multiplex PCR; TCRdb's copy has only in-frame clones and leaves some out. The repertoire consists of 75,000 to 95,000 clones, with around 90% occurring once and the leading ten covering approximately 0.99%. The sequencing here drew on peripheral blood, taken before pregnancy. These receptors were obtained from a female donor with multiple sclerosis, enrolled in a pregnancy study. The conserved cysteine and the conserved F or W are not part of the CDR3 here.

j_gene,v_gene,CDR3aa
TRBJ1-2,TRBV7-2,ASTPDTAPNYGYT
TRBJ2-5,TRBV5-1,ASSLAGGRQETQY
TRBJ2-6,TRBV29-1,SVRATGGANVLT
TRBJ1-3,TRBV5-1,ASSRGQVYAGNTIY
TRBJ2-1,TRBV7-2,ASSLVAANEQF
TRBJ1-6,TRBV6-1,ASSEGTGTYSPLH
TRBJ2-3,TRBV27,ASSSLMVTGAADTQY
TRBJ2-3,TRBV28,ASSLLSGTYTDTQY
TRBJ1-2,TRBV19,ASSSLAGNYGYT
TRBJ2-1,TRBV28,ASSLESGRDNEQF
TRBJ2-3,TRBV7-2,ASSLTGAAADTQY
TRBJ2-3,TRBV13,ASSFRQFSTDTQY
TRBJ1-2,TRBV5-1,ASSLAGVDYGYT
TRBJ2-1,TRBV7-9,ASAPGLAGGLF
TRBJ2-2,TRBV7-2,ASSEGTSGNTGELF
TRBJ1-5,TRBV7-2,ASSLFHSNQPQH
TRBJ1-5,TRBV7-9,ASSAGGSNQPQH
TRBJ1-5,TRBV6-5,ASSWTEGNQPQH
TRBJ1-4,TRBV7-9,ASSTDRGLDEKLF
TRBJ1-5,TRBV28,ASSSPGGGGQPQH
TRBJ1-1,TRBV2,ASRAQGASTEAF
TRBJ2-1,TRBV7-9,ASSLELPEQF
TRBJ2-7,TRBV5-4,ASSPGAGATYEQY
TRBJ1-5,TRBV21-1,ASSKSGGRRGVSNQPQH